The rows below give T cell receptor beta chains drawn from one sample of a study of regulatory T cells in long-lasting Graves disease. TCRdb reanalysed the multiplex PCR reads using MiXCR and keeps one entry per CDR3 protein. The table has about 430,000 distinct CDR3 sequences, around a fifth seen once. Sequencing used peripheral blood mononuclear cells (PBMCs), obtained when the disease was refractory, from a patient treated with antithyroid drugs. These receptors came from a female donor with Graves disease. Both conserved end residues are part of each CDR3. D genes are given only for firm matches. A clone size is listed for some rows: how often the clone was seen (once, few, many), or a class if it is expanded.

>-|few|TRBV11-3|TRBJ1-1
CAGSSGTVNTEAFF
TGTGCCGGCAGCTCCGGGACGGTGAACACTGAAGCTTTCTTT
>-|few|TRBV28|TRBJ2-6
CASSLSGGWGANVLTF
TGTGCCAGCAGTTTATCCGGCGGGTGGGGGGCCAACGTCCTGACTTTC
>TRBD1|few|TRBV20-1|TRBJ1-1
CSARLQGAMGEAFF
TGCAGTGCTAGATTACAGGGGGCTATGGGTGAAGCTTTCTTT
>TRBD2|few|TRBV7-8|TRBJ2-3
CASSLSSGRAGDTQYF
TGTGCCAGCAGCTTATCGAGCGGGAGGGCCGGAGATACGCAGTATTTT
>-|many|TRBV30|TRBJ1-5
CAWTEGSNQPQHF
TGTGCCTGGACGGAAGGGAGCAATCAGCCCCAGCATTTT
>-|many|TRBV3-1|TRBJ2-2
CASSQGWGARTGELFF
TGTGCCAGCAGCCAAGGTTGGGGGGCGCGAACCGGGGAGCTGTTTTTT
>TRBD2|many|TRBV20-1|TRBJ2-2
CSARPPRTSGTGELFF
TGCAGTGCTAGACCACCACGGACTAGCGGCACCGGGGAGCTGTTTTTT
>TRBD2|many|TRBV29-1|TRBJ2-2
CSVETPSGRSSGELFF
TGCAGCGTTGAAACCCCTAGCGGGAGATCGTCCGGGGAGCTGTTTTTT
>TRBD2|few|TRBV7-2|TRBJ2-4
CASSLRPGTSGNIQYF
TGTGCCAGCAGCTTACGTCCCGGGACTAGCGGAAACATTCAGTACTTC
>TRBD1|many|TRBV28|TRBJ2-7
CASSLLGTGSREQYF
TGTGCCAGCAGCCTCCTGGGGACAGGATCACGGGAGCAGTACTTC
>-|few|TRBV28|TRBJ1-1
CASRNGEVRGANTEAFF
TGTGCCAGCAGGAACGGGGAGGTTCGGGGGGCTAACACTGAAGCTTTCTTT
>-|-|TRBV20-1|TRBJ2-5
CSARWRGQDETQYF
TGCAGTGCTCGGTGGAGGGGGCAGGATGAGACCCAGTACTTC
>-|many|TRBV5-1|TRBJ1-2
CASSLDVRKGGENGYTF
TGCGCCAGCAGCTTGGACGTGCGAAAGGGGGGAGAGAATGGCTACACCTTC
>-|few|TRBV11-2|TRBJ1-1
CASSLDSWEPTEAFF
TGTGCCAGCAGCTTAGATTCATGGGAGCCCACTGAAGCTTTCTTT